This T cell receptor beta chain was documented in a study of regulatory T cells in long-lasting Graves disease. The sample's time point: persistent/refractory GD, antithyroid drugs over 5 years with positive TRAb. From RNA extracted from PBMCs, the TCR library was made. Patients met American Thyroid Association criteria for Graves' disease. It was an endocrinology department in Xi'an, China, that provided the patients. This clonotype showed up many times. No antigen is known for it. V was trimmed by 3 bases and J by 7 bases, leaving 6 bases between them. The CDR3 covers 12 residues. The germline CDR1 and CDR2 sequences are SGHAT and FQNNGV. General study results and limits: Persistent Graves' patients showed less TCR diversity than newly diagnosed patients showed. Favoring TRBV28, TRBJ1-2 and TRBJ2-5 was a feature seen in persistent disease.

Arm-PCR with iRepertoire HTBI primers amplified the CDR3 regions for these TCR beta libraries. In TCRdb, the multiplex PCR reads were re-called with MiXCR into one record per CDR3 protein. The repertoire holds 400,000 to 500,000 distinct CDR3 sequences, with about 22% as singletons. The TCR originated in a female donor with Graves disease. Sequences were derived from peripheral blood mononuclear cells (PBMCs), sampled when the disease was refractory, from a patient treated with antithyroid drugs. The V and J genes are TRBV11-2 and TRBJ2-2, with D unclear. The CDR3 spells CASSFSFGELFF. Written as DNA, the CDR3 is TGTGCCAGCAGCTTTAGTTTCGGGGAGCTGTTTTTT.